Below, 32 T cell receptor beta chains from the same sample are listed, as sequenced in a study of patients and donors after allogeneic stem cell transplantation. TCRdb reprocessed the RT-PCR reads via MiXCR and lists one record per CDR3 protein. The sample holds 200,000 to 250,000 distinct CDR3 sequences, roughly an eighth seen once. Specimen: blood, either unsorted or a sorted T cell fraction (not recorded which). The receptors were gathered from a human donor who was either an allogeneic HSCT recipient or a stem cell or donor lymphocyte infusion donor (not recorded which). It is not recorded whose cells these are; they may come from a transplant donor.

This chain joins TRBV7-8 and TRBJ2-3; either TRBD1 or TRBD2 may fit D (5 bases each). V dropped 1 base and J dropped 7 bases, with 9 bases sitting between them. The CDR3 runs 13 residues. Germline V lookup: CDR1 SGHVS, CDR2 FQNEAQ. The CDR3 bases are TGTGCCAGCAGCTTAGACTGGGACCATACGCAGTATTTT. It specifies CASSLDWDHTQYF.

The table lists this clonotype with a few counts. The CDR3 DNA is TGTGCCAGCAGTCCGGACGGAACTCTCGATAGCAATCAGCCCCAGCATTTT. This gives the protein CASSPDGTLDSNQPQHF. The chain employs TRBV27 and TRBJ1-5; D not resolved. Germline V gene data show CDR1 as MNHEY and CDR2 as SMNVEV (reference sequence). Trimming left V 5 bases short and J 0 bases short, with 17 bases between. This CDR3 region has 17 residues.

This chain connects TRBV6-5 to TRBJ2-5; TRBD2 aligns across 7 bases. V gave up 2 bases and J gave up 6 bases; unmatched junction bases: 9. Germline lookup yields CDR1 MNHEY and CDR2 SVGAGI. This CDR3 has 15 amino acids. The CDR3 loop reads CASSYGRGSPKTQYF. Written as DNA, the CDR3 is TGTGCCAGCAGTTACGGGCGGGGGTCCCCAAAGACCCAGTACTTC.

In this sample, this clonotype turned up once. This chain links TRBV19 with TRBJ2-4; the match to TRBD2 covers 10 bases. V was clipped by 2 bases and J by 6 bases; unmatched bases: 4. The CDR3 has 15 amino acids. Germline V gives CDR1 LNHDA, CDR2 SQIVND (reference sequence). CDR3 sequence: CASSISPSGGNIQYF. CDR3 DNA sequence: TGTGCCAGTAGTATATCCCCTAGCGGGGGAAACATTCAGTACTTC.

This sequence joins TRBV28 and TRBJ2-7; D unclear. V dropped 5 bases and J dropped 6 bases, with 20 bases sitting between them. CDR3 length: 15 residues. CDR1 is MDHEN, CDR2 SYDVKM, per germline. CDR3 coding DNA: TGTGCCAGCAGTCCTAAGGCGGTATTTCAACGCGAGCAGTACTTC. As protein: CASSPKAVFQREQYF.

In DNA, the CDR3 is TGTGCCAGCAGCCAACCTGACTCATCCACCGGGGAGCTGTTTTTT. This gives the protein CASSQPDSSTGELFF. The V call is TRBV3-1, the J call TRBJ2-2; D remains ambiguous. CDR3 length: 15 amino acids. With 2 bases removed from V and 4 bases from J, the gap between germline ends came to 11 bases. Germline V gene lookup returns CDR1 LGHDT and CDR2 YNNKEL (reference sequence). Full variable domain (rest looked up from reference TRBV3-1 and TRBJ2-2): DTAVSQTPKYLVTQMGNDKSIKCEQNLGHDTMYWYKQDSKKFLKIMFSYNNKELIINETVPNRFSPKSPDKAHLNLHINSLELGDSAVYFCASSQPDSSTGELFFGEGSRLTVL.

The sample holds many counts of this clonotype. V usage is TRBV7-2 and J usage is TRBJ1-2; 8 bases match TRBD1. The length of the CDR3 is 16 residues. V was clipped by 1 base and J by 6 bases; unmatched bases: 10. The germline V gene has CDR1 SGHTA and CDR2 FQGNSA. This CDR3 reads CASSLGLRGRLDGYTF. DNA for the CDR3: TGTGCCAGCAGCTTAGGCCTCAGGGGGCGCTTGGATGGCTACACCTTC.

The chain combines TRBV20-1 with TRBJ2-3; 9 bases are a match to TRBD2. Germline loops: CDR1 DFQATT, CDR2 SNEGSKA (reference sequence). J was trimmed by 7 bases and V by 5 bases; bases with no gene match: 13. There are 15 residues in the CDR3. The chain's CDR3 is CSAHRASGIGNTQYF. For the CDR3, the DNA is TGCAGTGCTCATCGGGCTAGCGGGATTGGAAATACGCAGTATTTT.

This clonotype has a handful of counts. The V and J genes are TRBV25-1 and TRBJ2-5, with 11 bases that match TRBD1. From germline, CDR1 is MGHDK and CDR2 SYGVNS. This CDR3 spans 16 amino acids. V lost 4 bases and J lost 5; bases outside the gene matches: 9. The CDR3 nucleotides are TGTGCCAGCAGTGTCACCGGGACAGGGGGAAGGGAGACCCAGTACTTC. Protein product: CASSVTGTGGRETQYF. The full variable domain, rest sourced from reference TRBV25-1 and TRBJ2-5, is EADIYQTPRYLVIGTGKKITLECSQTMGHDKMYWYQQDPGMELHLIHYSYGVNSTEKGDLSSESTVSRIRTEHFPLTLESARPSHTSQYLCASSVTGTGGRETQYFGPGTRLLVL.

This clonotype appeared a few times. The chain has TRBV5-4 and TRBJ2-1; possible D gene TRBD2, 6 bases. Germline loops: CDR1 SGHNT, CDR2 YYREEE (reference sequence). V was trimmed by 5 bases and J by 12 bases, leaving 12 bases between them. The CDR3 consists of 11 residues. CDR3 loop: CASSRDSRQFF. The CDR3 bases are TGTGCCAGCAGTCGGGACTCCAGGCAGTTCTTC.

In its sample, this clonotype was seen many times. The chain has TRBV4-2 and TRBJ1-4; D is undetermined. Germline values: CDR1 LGHNA, CDR2 YNFKEQ. Trimming removed 1 base from V and 7 bases from J, with 10 bases in between. The CDR3 consists of 14 residues. This CDR3 is CASSQGGVGEKLFF. Written as DNA, the CDR3 is TGTGCCAGCAGCCAAGGTGGGGTGGGTGAAAAACTGTTTTTT.

This clonotype was observed a few times. The chain recombines TRBV6-1 with TRBJ2-4, with D tentatively TRBD1 (6 bases). The CDR3 is 14 amino acids. CDR1 and CDR2 from the germline V gene are MNHNS and SASEGT. The V gene lost 11 bases and the J gene lost 2 bases, with 16 bases spanning the gap. The CDR3 spells CAATGMVTKNIQYF. In DNA form, the CDR3 reads TGTGCCGCCACAGGGATGGTAACCAAAAACATTCAGTACTTC.

The chain is built from TRBV7-9 and TRBJ1-6; no clear D. Germline lookup yields CDR1 SEHNR and CDR2 FQNEAQ (reference sequence). This CDR3 has 13 residues. V dropped 0 bases and J dropped 8 bases, with 5 bases sitting between them. The CDR3 region has the DNA TGTGCCAGCAGCTTAGCCATCCATTCACCCCTCCACTTT. Residues: CASSLAIHSPLHF.

V and J are TRBV25-1 and TRBJ2-7, with unresolved D. The V gene lost 10 bases and the J gene lost 5 bases, with 12 bases spanning the gap. Germline V CDR1 and CDR2: MGHDK, SYGVNS. The CDR3 has 11 amino acids. This CDR3 is CATEFYHEQYF. Here the CDR3 DNA reads TGTGCCACCGAATTCTACCACGAGCAGTACTTC.

The sample holds many counts of this clonotype. This chain joins TRBV7-2 and TRBJ2-5; D not certain. Germline V gene sequence: CDR1 SGHTA, CDR2 FQGNSA. The germline V and J ends were trimmed by 2 bases and 1 base, with 5 bases remaining between them. This CDR3 is 13 amino acids long. Here the CDR3 reads CASSLRLQETQYF. CDR3 in DNA: TGTGCCAGCAGCTTAAGGCTCCAAGAGACCCAGTACTTC.

The rearrangement links TRBV3-1 to TRBJ2-7; D ambiguous. Per the germline V gene, CDR1 is LGHDT and CDR2 is YNNKEL (reference sequence). CDR3 length equals 12 residues. The germline V and J ends were trimmed by 0 bases and 5 bases, with 5 bases remaining between them. The CDR3 nucleotides are TGTGCCAGCAGCCAAGATGGCCACGAGCAGTACTTC. Amino acid sequence: CASSQDGHEQYF.

This sequence joins TRBV6-1 and TRBJ1-2, with D maybe TRBD1 (5 bases). V lost 1 base to trimming and J lost 7 bases, with 13 bases between them. Germline lookup yields CDR1 MNHNS and CDR2 SASEGT. The CDR3 runs to 14 residues. CDR3 DNA sequence: TGTGCCAGCAGTGAAGTAGAGGGGTGGGGTGGCTACACCTTC. It is translated as CASSEVEGWGGYTF.

This chain uses TRBV9 with TRBJ2-7; D might be TRBD1 or TRBD2, each matching 5 bases. The CDR3 consists of 15 residues. CDR1 is SGDLS, CDR2 YYNGEE, per germline. Between the trimmed V and J ends, which lost 0 bases and 4 bases, there was a span of 14 bases. CDR3 residues: CASSVGGTGVYEQYF. In DNA form, the CDR3 reads TGTGCCAGCAGCGTAGGGGGGACGGGCGTTTACGAGCAGTACTTC.

This clonotype was seen many times. The V and J genes are TRBV5-6 and TRBJ2-2; D call uncertain. The germline V gene has CDR1 SGHDT and CDR2 YYEEEE. There are 14 residues in the CDR3. V shed 2 bases and J shed 2 bases, with 7 bases lying between them. CDR3 residues: CASSFPFNTGELFF. The DNA of the CDR3 is TGTGCCAGCAGCTTTCCCTTCAACACCGGGGAGCTGTTTTTT.

This clonotype was counted many times. This sequence joins TRBV20-1 and TRBJ2-7; weak D call: TRBD1 (6 bases). Per germline, CDR1 DFQATT and CDR2 SNEGSKA (reference sequence). Trimming removed 6 bases from V and 9 bases from J, with 15 bases in between. The CDR3 covers 11 residues. The CDR3 protein is CSAQTGGGQYF. The DNA of the CDR3 is TGCAGTGCGCAGACAGGTGGGGGGCAGTACTTC.

The sample holds a few counts of this clonotype. This chain links TRBV27 with TRBJ1-1; 7 bases agree with TRBD1. Germline V CDR1 and CDR2: MNHEY, SMNVEV (reference sequence). The CDR3 has 15 residues. V was pared by 5 bases and J by 4 bases, with 10 bases of the junction left unmatched. The CDR3 reads CASSNRDSLGTEAFF. In DNA, the CDR3 is TGTGCCAGCAGTAACCGGGACAGTCTAGGCACTGAAGCTTTCTTT.

V gene TRBV12-3 or TRBV12-4 combines with J gene TRBJ1-2; TRBD1 matches at 8 bases. CDR3 length: 13 residues. V trimming: 6 bases; J trimming: 4 bases; junction bases outside the gene matches: 4. Written as DNA, the CDR3 is TGTGCCAGCAGACAGGACAGGGCCTATGGCTACACCTTC. Encoded protein: CASRQDRAYGYTF.

This clonotype was detected ten times or more. This chain links TRBV24-1 with TRBJ2-5, with D possibly matching TRBD2 (6 bases). Germline lookup yields CDR1 KGHDR and CDR2 SFDVKD. Trimming stripped 9 bases from V and 5 bases from J, with 18 bases between. CDR3 size: 14 residues. CDR3 in amino acids: CATSSGSVGETQYF. CDR3 nucleotide sequence: TGTGCCACCTCGTCCGGGAGTGTTGGGGAGACCCAGTACTTC.

The chain is built from TRBV6-1 and TRBJ1-5; weak D call: TRBD1 (5 bases). Germline lookup yields CDR1 MNHNS and CDR2 SASEGT. The CDR3 consists of 14 residues. The germline V and J ends were trimmed by 8 bases and 3 bases, with 14 bases remaining between them. CDR3 region: CASSTGLPNQPQHF. Here the CDR3 DNA reads TGTGCCAGCTCCACAGGTCTCCCCAATCAGCCCCAGCATTTT.

This clonotype has more than one count but fewer than ten. V and J are TRBV28 and TRBJ2-2; 9 bases map to TRBD1. The CDR3 sequence is 16 residues long. J lost 6 bases, V lost 6 bases, and 11 bases had no gene match. Germline V gives CDR1 MDHEN, CDR2 SYDVKM. For the CDR3, the DNA is TGTGCCAGCAGGGATAACAGGGGGCCGTCGCCCGGGGAGCTGTTTTTT. Translated: CASRDNRGPSPGELFF.

The chain recombines TRBV19 with TRBJ2-1; D gene ambiguous. V was trimmed by 5 bases and J by 5 bases, leaving 13 bases between them. Germline CDR1 LNHDA, CDR2 SQIVND (reference sequence). This CDR3 comprises 14 residues. CDR3 coding DNA: TGTGCCAGTAGTCCCTCTCGAGGAGACAATGAGCAGTTCTTC. This gives the protein CASSPSRGDNEQFF.

This clonotype was detected ten times or more. This chain connects TRBV7-9 to TRBJ1-1; D is unresolved. Germline V gene data show CDR1 as SEHNR and CDR2 as FQNEAQ (reference sequence). Trimming shortened V by 2 bases and J by 4 bases, and 8 bases separated the two germline ends. CDR3 length: 13 residues. The CDR3 DNA reads TGTGCCAGCAGCTTAAGTGGGATCACTGAAGCTTTCTTT. Amino acid sequence: CASSLSGITEAFF.

Only a few counts were recorded for this clonotype. The V call is TRBV6-2 or TRBV6-3, the J call TRBJ2-5, with TRBD2 matching over 11 bases. Germline-derived CDR1 and CDR2 are MNHEY and SVGEGT. V dropped 5 bases and J dropped 3; count of bases not matched to a gene: 8. CDR3 length: 16 amino acids. The CDR3 reads CASSPTLTSGEETQYF. The CDR3 bases are TGTGCCAGCAGTCCCACTCTGACTAGCGGGGAAGAGACCCAGTACTTC.

V usage is TRBV4-2 and J usage is TRBJ1-6; TRBD1 matches 8 bases. The junction had 2 bases not matched to a gene; V was cut back by 4 bases and J by 9 bases. CDR3 size: 13 residues. Germline CDR1 is LGHNA and CDR2 is YNFKEQ. CDR3 in amino acids: CASSPDRASPLHF. In nucleotides, the CDR3 is TGTGCCAGCAGCCCGGACAGGGCTTCACCCCTCCACTTT.

This clonotype was seen at least ten times. The chain recombines TRBV29-1 with TRBJ1-1; no clear D. Trimming took 4 bases from V and 0 from J, leaving 9 bases between them. Per the germline V gene, CDR1 is SQVTM and CDR2 is ANQGSEA. The CDR3 is 13 residues long. As DNA, the CDR3 is TGCAGCGTTGTCGAACAGATGAACACTGAAGCTTTCTTT. This codes for CSVVEQMNTEAFF.

Only a few counts were recorded for this clonotype. As DNA, the CDR3 is TGTGCTAGTAAGACAGGAACCAGCTCCTACGAGCAGTACTTC. Its translation: CASKTGTSSYEQYF. The chain has TRBV12-5 and TRBJ2-7, with D possibly being TRBD1 (6 bases). Germline CDR1 and CDR2: LGHNT and FRNRAP. Trimming left V 8 bases short and J 0 bases short, with 14 bases between. CDR3 length: 14 residues. Full variable domain (missing parts from reference TRBV12-5 and TRBJ2-7): DARVTQTPRHKVTEMGQEVTMRCQPILGHNTVFWYRQTMMQGLELLAYFRNRAPLDDSGMPKDRFSAEMPDATLATLKIQPSEPRDSAVYFCASKTGTSSYEQYFGPGTRLTVT.

This chain joins TRBV5-4 and TRBJ1-2; 12 nucleotides align to TRBD1. The trim removed 5 bases at V and 5 bases at J, leaving 10 bases unmatched. This CDR3 has 16 amino acids. The germline V gene has CDR1 SGHNT and CDR2 YYREEE (reference sequence). CDR3 loop: CASSRPGTGGAYGYTF. The CDR3 DNA is TGTGCCAGCAGTCGGCCCGGGACAGGGGGCGCGTATGGCTACACCTTC.